In its sample, the clone carrying this T cell receptor beta chain was seen a few times. The repertoire was sequenced with immunoSEQ multiplex PCR; TCRdb's copy has only in-frame clones and lacks some. The sample has approximately 130,000 clones, around four fifths seen once; the top ten hold roughly 10%. The CDR3 has 15 residues. The data were taken from a study of blood T cell repertoires in COVID-19. The chain uses TRBV21-1 and TRBJ2-7; TRBD1 is taken as the D call from the table, unchecked against the DNA. TRBV21-1 is a pseudogene locus. This clonotype was obtained from a man aged 40-49 years with active or convalescent COVID-19. The material sequenced was peripheral blood. In DNA form, the CDR3 reads TGTGCCAGCAGCAAAAACTTGGACATAGCTGGGGAGCAGTACTTC. It specifies CASSKNLDIAGEQYF.